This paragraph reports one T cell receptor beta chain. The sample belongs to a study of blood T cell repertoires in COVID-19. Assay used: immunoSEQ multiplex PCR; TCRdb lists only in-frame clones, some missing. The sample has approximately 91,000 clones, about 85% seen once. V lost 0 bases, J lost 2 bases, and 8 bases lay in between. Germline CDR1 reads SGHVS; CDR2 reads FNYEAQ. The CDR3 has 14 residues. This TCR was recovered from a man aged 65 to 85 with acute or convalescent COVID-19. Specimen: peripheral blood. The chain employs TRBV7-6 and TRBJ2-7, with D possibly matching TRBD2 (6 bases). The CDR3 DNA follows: TGTGCCAGCAGCTTAGCGGGGGGACCCTACGAGCAGTACTTC. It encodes CASSLAGGPYEQYF.